This is a list of T cell receptor beta chains from one sample in a study of blood T cell repertoires in COVID-19. Some clones are missing from TCRdb's copy, which holds only in-frame ones; the method was immunoSEQ multiplex PCR. The repertoire includes fewer than 150,000 clones, 80% to 90% of them detected once, and more than 10% sits in the top ten. Specimen: peripheral blood. All receptors come from a human donor in a cohort sampled during active COVID-19. Each CDR3 is given with its conserved first and last residue. Each record gives: D gene, J gene, clone size, V gene, CDR3 DNA, CDR3 protein. The D gene is left open where the match is weak. For some rows the clone size is stated as once, few or many, or as a class when expanded; others skip it.

D gene: NA; J gene: TRBJ2-7; clone size: NA; V gene: TRBV7-2; CDR3 DNA: TGTGCCAGCAGCTTATCCGTCGTTGGAGTGCAGTACTTC; CDR3 protein: CASSLSVVGVQYF
D gene: NA; J gene: TRBJ2-7; clone size: NA; V gene: TRBV6-5; CDR3 DNA: TGTGCCAGCCGCGACACGACGGCCGAGCAGTACTTC; CDR3 protein: CASRDTTAEQYF
D gene: TRBD2; J gene: TRBJ2-5; clone size: NA; V gene: TRBV6-2/TRBV6-3; CDR3 DNA: TGTGCCAGCAGTTCAAGCGGGGGGGCCTCAAAGACCCAGTACTTC; CDR3 protein: CASSSSGGASKTQYF
D gene: TRBD1; J gene: TRBJ1-3; clone size: NA; V gene: TRBV5-5; CDR3 DNA: TGTGCCAGCAGCTTGAGGACAGGGGGCGGAAACACCATATATTTT; CDR3 protein: CASSLRTGGGNTIYF
D gene: NA; J gene: TRBJ2-3; clone size: NA; V gene: TRBV6-6; CDR3 DNA: TGTGCCAGCAGTTACCTTGGAGGGTCCACAGATACGCAGTATTTT; CDR3 protein: CASSYLGGSTDTQYF
D gene: NA; J gene: TRBJ1-2; clone size: NA; V gene: TRBV30; CDR3 DNA: TGTGCCTGGAGTGTAAAGGGGTCATATGGCTACACCTTC; CDR3 protein: CAWSVKGSYGYTF
D gene: NA; J gene: TRBJ2-7; clone size: NA; V gene: TRBV19; CDR3 DNA: TGTGCCAGTAGTGGTCCTACAGGGAGAGGCTCCTACGAGCAGTACTTC; CDR3 protein: CASSGPTGRGSYEQYF
D gene: NA; J gene: TRBJ1-5; clone size: NA; V gene: TRBV6-2/TRBV6-3; CDR3 DNA: TGTGCCAGCAGTTTTCTCGTACAGACAGATCAGCCCCAGCATTTT; CDR3 protein: CASSFLVQTDQPQHF
D gene: TRBD1; J gene: TRBJ2-7; clone size: NA; V gene: TRBV11-1; CDR3 DNA: TGTGCCAGCAGCCCGCCGGGACAGGGTTCCGAGCAGTACTTC; CDR3 protein: CASSPPGQGSEQYF
D gene: NA; J gene: TRBJ1-4; clone size: NA; V gene: TRBV7-8; CDR3 DNA: TGTGCCAGCAGCTTAGGCCGTGGGCATAATGAAAAACTGTTTTTT; CDR3 protein: CASSLGRGHNEKLFF
D gene: NA; J gene: TRBJ2-7; clone size: NA; V gene: TRBV5-4; CDR3 DNA: TGTGCCAGCAGCTTGGCAGGCCCTTCCTACGAGCAGTACTTC; CDR3 protein: CASSLAGPSYEQYF
D gene: NA; J gene: TRBJ2-2; clone size: NA; V gene: TRBV5-1; CDR3 DNA: TGCGCCAGCAGCCCCAGGGCAGGGGACACCGGGGAGCTGTTTTTT; CDR3 protein: CASSPRAGDTGELFF
D gene: NA; J gene: TRBJ2-3; clone size: NA; V gene: TRBV6-2/TRBV6-3; CDR3 DNA: TGTGCCAGCAGCCCCCTCGGGGTGAGCCCGTGGTATTTT; CDR3 protein: CASSPLGVSPWYF
D gene: NA; J gene: TRBJ2-7; clone size: NA; V gene: TRBV30; CDR3 DNA: TGTGCCTGGGGGACAACCTACGAGCAGTACTTC; CDR3 protein: CAWGTTYEQYF
D gene: TRBD1; J gene: TRBJ1-1; clone size: NA; V gene: TRBV13; CDR3 DNA: TGTGCCAGCAGCCCGCGTAGGACAGGCGCCGCTGAAGCTTTCTTT; CDR3 protein: CASSPRRTGAAEAFF
D gene: TRBD1; J gene: TRBJ1-1; clone size: NA; V gene: TRBV19; CDR3 DNA: TGTGCCAGTAGTATAGGCCCTGCAGGGGGCGGGTTGGACACTGAAGCTTTCTTT; CDR3 protein: CASSIGPAGGGLDTEAFF
D gene: TRBD2; J gene: TRBJ2-7; clone size: NA; V gene: TRBV15; CDR3 DNA: TGTGCCACCAGCCCGACTAGCGGTAACTACGAGCAGTACTTC; CDR3 protein: CATSPTSGNYEQYF
D gene: NA; J gene: TRBJ1-5; clone size: once; V gene: TRBV28; CDR3 DNA: TGTGCCAGCAAGGAAGTCACACGAGGGATATATGGCAATCAGCCCCAGCATTTT; CDR3 protein: CASKEVTRGIYGNQPQHF
D gene: TRBD2; J gene: TRBJ2-4; clone size: NA; V gene: TRBV5-4; CDR3 DNA: TGTGCCAGCAGCTTGGTCGGGACTAGCGGGGTTTCCATTCAGTACTTC; CDR3 protein: CASSLVGTSGVSIQYF
D gene: NA; J gene: TRBJ1-6; clone size: NA; V gene: TRBV9; CDR3 DNA: TGTGCCAGCAGCGAACGGGGAGGGGGGCATTCACCCCTCCACTTT; CDR3 protein: CASSERGGGHSPLHF
D gene: NA; J gene: TRBJ1-2; clone size: NA; V gene: TRBV5-6; CDR3 DNA: TGTGCCAGCAGCACAATACAACCCGGGGGCTATGGCTACACCTTC; CDR3 protein: CASSTIQPGGYGYTF
D gene: TRBD2; J gene: TRBJ2-3; clone size: NA; V gene: TRBV18; CDR3 DNA: TGTGCCAGCTCACCATACTGGGACAAGGAGGAGCGGGGGGGCGGCACAGATACGCAGTATTTT; CDR3 protein: CASSPYWDKEERGGGTDTQYF
D gene: NA; J gene: TRBJ1-6; clone size: NA; V gene: TRBV11-1; CDR3 DNA: TGTGCCAGCAGCCGTCTGGCGAGGGAATTCGGTTCACCCCTCCACTTT; CDR3 protein: CASSRLAREFGSPLHF
D gene: TRBD2; J gene: TRBJ2-5; clone size: NA; V gene: TRBV4-1; CDR3 DNA: TGCGCCAGCAGCCAATCCGATCGGACTAGCGGGACGTACCAAGAGACCCAGTACTTC; CDR3 protein: CASSQSDRTSGTYQETQYF
D gene: TRBD1; J gene: TRBJ1-6; clone size: once; V gene: TRBV30; CDR3 DNA: TGTGCCTGGAGTTCCCAGGGGGCTTCACCCCTCCACTTT; CDR3 protein: CAWSSQGASPLHF
D gene: TRBD1; J gene: TRBJ2-7; clone size: NA; V gene: TRBV6-5; CDR3 DNA: TGTGCCAGCAGTCCAGGGGGTACCATCTCCTACGAGCAGTACTTC; CDR3 protein: CASSPGGTISYEQYF
D gene: NA; J gene: TRBJ2-7; clone size: few; V gene: TRBV29-1; CDR3 DNA: TGCAGCGTCCAGGAGAGGGGGAGCTACTACGAGCAGTACTTC; CDR3 protein: CSVQERGSYYEQYF
D gene: TRBD2; J gene: TRBJ2-2; clone size: NA; V gene: TRBV4-1; CDR3 DNA: TGCGCCAGCAGCCAAGGTCCGGGACTAGGAACCGGGGAGCTGTTTTTT; CDR3 protein: CASSQGPGLGTGELFF
D gene: TRBD2; J gene: TRBJ2-4; clone size: NA; V gene: TRBV19; CDR3 DNA: TGTGCCAGTAGTATCATCGCGGGGGACCAAAACATTCAGTACTTC; CDR3 protein: CASSIIAGDQNIQYF
D gene: TRBD2; J gene: TRBJ2-3; clone size: NA; V gene: TRBV29-1; CDR3 DNA: TGCAGCGTTGAAGATCCAGCGGGGTACACAGATACGCAGTATTTT; CDR3 protein: CSVEDPAGYTDTQYF
D gene: TRBD1; J gene: TRBJ1-4; clone size: NA; V gene: TRBV5-8; CDR3 DNA: TGTGCCAGCAGCACCGGGACAGGGGGCAATCGTGAAAAACTGTTTTTT; CDR3 protein: CASSTGTGGNREKLFF
D gene: NA; J gene: TRBJ1-5; clone size: NA; V gene: TRBV5-6; CDR3 DNA: TGTGCCAGCAGCTTGGCCGGGAGGGGGGGGAGTCAGCCCCAGCATTTT; CDR3 protein: CASSLAGRGGSQPQHF
D gene: TRBD1; J gene: TRBJ1-4; clone size: NA; V gene: TRBV7-9; CDR3 DNA: TGTGCCAGCAGCGGCACAGGGGCAGCTAATGAAAAACTGTTTTTT; CDR3 protein: CASSGTGAANEKLFF
D gene: NA; J gene: TRBJ1-3; clone size: NA; V gene: TRBV7-6; CDR3 DNA: TGTGCCAGCAGCTTAGCGGCGGCAAACTCTGGAAACACCATATATTTT; CDR3 protein: CASSLAAANSGNTIYF
D gene: NA; J gene: TRBJ1-5; clone size: NA; V gene: TRBV7-9; CDR3 DNA: TGTGCCAGCAGCTTATGGGACACCAATCAGCCCCAGCATTTT; CDR3 protein: CASSLWDTNQPQHF
D gene: NA; J gene: TRBJ1-6; clone size: NA; V gene: TRBV6-1; CDR3 DNA: TGTGCCAGCAGTGAAACTAGGGAGACCTCCCTCCACTTT; CDR3 protein: CASSETRETSLHF
D gene: NA; J gene: TRBJ2-3; clone size: NA; V gene: TRBV30; CDR3 DNA: TGTGCCTGGAGCAGGTTTAGCACAGATACGCAGTATTTT; CDR3 protein: CAWSRFSTDTQYF
D gene: NA; J gene: TRBJ1-1; clone size: NA; V gene: TRBV2; CDR3 DNA: TGTGCCAGCAGTTTAACGGCAGGGGCGGGCACTGAAGCTTTCTTT; CDR3 protein: CASSLTAGAGTEAFF
D gene: NA; J gene: TRBJ2-7; clone size: NA; V gene: TRBV18; CDR3 DNA: TGTGCCAGCTCACCGAGAGGGTCCTACGAGCAGTACTTC; CDR3 protein: CASSPRGSYEQYF
D gene: NA; J gene: TRBJ2-5; clone size: NA; V gene: TRBV15; CDR3 DNA: TGTGCCACCAGCTCCGGGGGTTCTTCAGAGACCCAGTACTTC; CDR3 protein: CATSSGGSSETQYF
D gene: NA; J gene: TRBJ1-1; clone size: NA; V gene: TRBV5-1; CDR3 DNA: TGCGCCAGCAGGAGGGCAGGGGAGGGGTACACTGAAGCTTTCTTT; CDR3 protein: CASRRAGEGYTEAFF
D gene: NA; J gene: TRBJ2-5; clone size: NA; V gene: TRBV6-5; CDR3 DNA: TGTGCCAGCAGTCCTCGGACAGTTCAAGAGACCCAGTACTTC; CDR3 protein: CASSPRTVQETQYF
D gene: TRBD1; J gene: TRBJ1-5; clone size: few; V gene: TRBV2; CDR3 DNA: TGTGCCAGCAGCGGACAGGGTAGCAATCAGCCCCAGCATTTT; CDR3 protein: CASSGQGSNQPQHF
D gene: NA; J gene: TRBJ2-7; clone size: NA; V gene: TRBV7-6; CDR3 DNA: TGTGCCAGCAGCTTAAGTCCGGCCGGTCGGGACGAGCAGTACTTC; CDR3 protein: CASSLSPAGRDEQYF
D gene: TRBD2; J gene: TRBJ2-3; clone size: once; V gene: TRBV7-9; CDR3 DNA: TGTGCCAGCAGTCCTCATGACGGGGGGGCCCTCTCAGATACGCAGTATTTT; CDR3 protein: CASSPHDGGALSDTQYF
D gene: NA; J gene: TRBJ2-5; clone size: once; V gene: TRBV7-9; CDR3 DNA: TGTGCCAGCAGCTTAGACGTCCAGCGTGGCCAAGAGACCCAGTACTTC; CDR3 protein: CASSLDVQRGQETQYF
D gene: NA; J gene: TRBJ1-1; clone size: NA; V gene: TRBV9; CDR3 DNA: TGTGCCAGCAGCGATGGGGGGGCTACATCCCGCGGGACTGAAGCTTTCTTT; CDR3 protein: CASSDGGATSRGTEAFF
D gene: TRBD1; J gene: TRBJ2-1; clone size: NA; V gene: TRBV25-1; CDR3 DNA: TGTGCCAGCAGTGATTTGGGACAGGGGGCATTAGTCAATGAGCAGTTCTTC; CDR3 protein: CASSDLGQGALVNEQFF
D gene: NA; J gene: TRBJ2-7; clone size: once; V gene: TRBV18; CDR3 DNA: TGTGCCAGCTCCCTACAGGGTACTATCTACGAGCAGTACTTC; CDR3 protein: CASSLQGTIYEQYF
D gene: TRBD1; J gene: TRBJ1-1; clone size: NA; V gene: TRBV5-4; CDR3 DNA: TGTGCCAGCAGACCCCGGACAGGCCAGAACACTGAAGCTTTCTTT; CDR3 protein: CASRPRTGQNTEAFF